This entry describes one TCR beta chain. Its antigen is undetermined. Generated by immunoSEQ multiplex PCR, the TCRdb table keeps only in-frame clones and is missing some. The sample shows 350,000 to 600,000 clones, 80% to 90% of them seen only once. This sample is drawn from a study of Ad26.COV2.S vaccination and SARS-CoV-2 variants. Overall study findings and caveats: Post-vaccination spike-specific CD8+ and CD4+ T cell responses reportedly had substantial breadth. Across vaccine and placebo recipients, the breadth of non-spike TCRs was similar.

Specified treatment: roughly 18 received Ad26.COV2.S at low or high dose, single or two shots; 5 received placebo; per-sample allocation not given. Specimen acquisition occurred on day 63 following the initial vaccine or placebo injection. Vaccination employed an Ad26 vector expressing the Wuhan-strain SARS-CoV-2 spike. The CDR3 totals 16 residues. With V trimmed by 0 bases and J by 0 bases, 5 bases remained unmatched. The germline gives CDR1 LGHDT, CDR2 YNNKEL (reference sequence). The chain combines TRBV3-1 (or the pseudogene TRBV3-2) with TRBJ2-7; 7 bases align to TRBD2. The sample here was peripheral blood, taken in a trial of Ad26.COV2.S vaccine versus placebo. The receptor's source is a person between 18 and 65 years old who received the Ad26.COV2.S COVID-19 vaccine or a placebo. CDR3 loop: CASSQEGEGSSYEQYF. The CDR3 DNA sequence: TGTGCCAGCAGCCAAGAGGGGGAGGGCAGCTCCTACGAGCAGTACTTC.